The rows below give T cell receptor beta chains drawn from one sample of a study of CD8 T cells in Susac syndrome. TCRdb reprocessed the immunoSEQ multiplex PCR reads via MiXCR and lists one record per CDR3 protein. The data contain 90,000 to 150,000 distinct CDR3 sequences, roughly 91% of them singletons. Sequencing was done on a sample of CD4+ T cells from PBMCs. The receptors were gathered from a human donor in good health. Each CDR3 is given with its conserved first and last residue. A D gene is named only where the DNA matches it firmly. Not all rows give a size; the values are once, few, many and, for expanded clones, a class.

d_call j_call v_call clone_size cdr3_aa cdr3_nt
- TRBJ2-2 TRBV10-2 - CASSDLGTAGELFF TGCGCCAGCAGTGATCTAGGTACGGCCGGGGAGCTGTTTTTT
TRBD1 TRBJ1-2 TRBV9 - CASSAPPTGPNYGYTF TGTGCCAGCAGCGCGCCCCCGACAGGGCCTAACTATGGCTACACCTTC
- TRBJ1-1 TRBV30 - CACHRAPTEAFF TGTGCCTGCCACAGGGCCCCCACTGAAGCTTTCTTT
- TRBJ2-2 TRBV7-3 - CASSLNRVSTGELFF TGTGCCAGCAGCTTGAACAGGGTTTCCACCGGGGAGCTGTTTTTT
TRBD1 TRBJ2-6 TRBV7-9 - CASSRTTGGTGANVLTF TGTGCCAGCAGCCGTACGACAGGGGGCACTGGGGCCAACGTCCTGACTTTC
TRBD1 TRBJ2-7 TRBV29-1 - CSARTGTPYEQYF TGCAGCGCCCGGACAGGGACTCCCTACGAGCAGTACTTC
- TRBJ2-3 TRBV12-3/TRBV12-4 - CASSPSTQTQYF TGTGCCAGCAGTCCTTCGACCCAAACGCAGTATTTT
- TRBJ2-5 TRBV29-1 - CSGTLGETQYF TGCAGCGGGACCCTGGGGGAGACCCAGTACTTC
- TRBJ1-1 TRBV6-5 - CASSEAMNTEAFF TGTGCCAGCAGCGAGGCTATGAACACTGAAGCTTTCTTT
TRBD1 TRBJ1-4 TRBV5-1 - CASSSGQGGTNEKLFF TGCGCCAGCAGCTCAGGACAGGGAGGGACTAATGAAAAACTGTTTTTT
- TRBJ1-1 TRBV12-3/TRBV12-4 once CAAGAGVNTEAFF TGTGCCGCGGGGGCAGGGGTGAACACTGAAGCTTTCTTT
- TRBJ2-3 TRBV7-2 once CASSRVGDTQYF TGTGCCAGCAGTAGGGTCGGAGATACGCAGTATTTT
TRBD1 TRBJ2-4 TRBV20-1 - CSGLGTGDKNIQYF TGCAGTGGTTTAGGGACAGGGGATAAAAACATTCAGTACTTC
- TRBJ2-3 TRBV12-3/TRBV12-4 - CASSPRRTDLNTDTQYF TGTGCCAGCAGTCCCCGTAGGACGGACCTAAACACAGATACGCAGTATTTT
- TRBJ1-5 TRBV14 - CASSLGYREFQPQHF TGTGCCAGCAGCTTGGGATACAGGGAATTTCAGCCCCAGCATTTT
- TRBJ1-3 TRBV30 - CAKNTGTGNTIYF TGTGCCAAAAATACAGGGACTGGAAACACCATATATTTT
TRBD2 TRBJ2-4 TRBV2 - CASSESALAGAKNIQYF TGTGCCAGCAGTGAAAGCGCCCTAGCGGGAGCCAAAAACATTCAGTACTTC
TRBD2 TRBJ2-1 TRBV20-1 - CSARLQRGSNEQFF TGCAGTGCTAGACTCCAGCGGGGGTCCAATGAGCAGTTCTTC
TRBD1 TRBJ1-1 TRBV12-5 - CASGTGTATEAFF TGTGCTAGTGGTACGGGGACAGCCACTGAAGCTTTCTTT
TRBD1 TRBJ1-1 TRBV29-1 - CSVGARGSRTEAFF TGCAGCGTTGGCGCCAGGGGGAGCCGGACTGAAGCTTTCTTT
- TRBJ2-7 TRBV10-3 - CAISAVGTDYEQYF TGTGCCATCAGTGCTGTAGGGACGGACTACGAGCAGTACTTC
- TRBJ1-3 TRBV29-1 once CSVMIGNTIYF TGCAGCGTGATGATAGGAAACACCATATATTTT
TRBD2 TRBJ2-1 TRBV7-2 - CASSLVLILAGRDEQFF TGTGCCAGCAGCTTAGTCCTAATCCTAGCGGGGCGGGATGAGCAGTTCTTC
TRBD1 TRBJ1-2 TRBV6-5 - CASSRTGGRGYTF TGTGCCAGCAGTCGAACAGGGGGACGTGGCTACACCTTC
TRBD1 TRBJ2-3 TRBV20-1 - CSARAGTGYRDTQYF TGCAGTGCTAGAGCCGGGACAGGGTATAGGGATACGCAGTATTTT
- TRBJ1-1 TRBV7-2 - CASSLERLTAFF TGTGCCAGCAGCTTAGAGCGGCTGACAGCTTTCTTT
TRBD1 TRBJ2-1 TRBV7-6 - CASSPLTGSSYNEQFF TGTGCCAGCAGCCCACTGACAGGGAGCTCCTACAATGAGCAGTTCTTC
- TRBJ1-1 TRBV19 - CASRGQNTEAFF TGTGCCAGTAGAGGGCAGAACACTGAAGCTTTCTTT
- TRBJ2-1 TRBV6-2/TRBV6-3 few CASSPPGDSYNEQFF TGTGCCAGCAGTCCCCCGGGAGACTCCTACAATGAGCAGTTCTTC
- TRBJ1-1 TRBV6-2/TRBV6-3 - CASSYGGFFTEAFF TGTGCCAGCAGTTACGGTGGGTTTTTCACTGAAGCTTTCTTT
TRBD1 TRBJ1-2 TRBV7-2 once CASSLGEGAPTLYGYTF TGTGCCAGCAGCTTAGGGGAGGGGGCTCCTACCCTCTATGGCTACACCTTC
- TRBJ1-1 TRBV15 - CATSRFPGTEAFF TGTGCCACCAGCAGATTCCCCGGGACTGAAGCTTTCTTT
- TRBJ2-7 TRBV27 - CASSLGPLGGYEQYF TGTGCCAGCAGTCTGGGACCCTTGGGGGGCTACGAGCAGTACTTC
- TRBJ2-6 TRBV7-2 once CATYEGQPGANVLTF TGTGCCACATACGAAGGGCAACCTGGGGCCAACGTCCTGACTTTC
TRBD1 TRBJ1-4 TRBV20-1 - CSARQGAQGKLFF TGCAGTGCTAGGCAGGGGGCGCAGGGAAAACTGTTTTTT
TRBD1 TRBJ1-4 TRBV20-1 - CSAEGGVHEKLFF TGCAGTGCTGAAGGGGGCGTCCATGAAAAACTGTTTTTT
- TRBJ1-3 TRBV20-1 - CSASQADSGNTIYF TGCAGTGCTAGTCAGGCGGACTCTGGAAACACCATATATTTT
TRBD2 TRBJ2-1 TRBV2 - CASSENSGSVGEQFF TGTGCCAGCAGTGAAAATAGCGGGAGTGTCGGTGAGCAGTTCTTC
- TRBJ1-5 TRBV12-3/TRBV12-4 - CASNNGLESPQHF TGTGCCAGCAACAACGGCCTAGAATCGCCCCAGCATTTT
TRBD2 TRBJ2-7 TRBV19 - CASRLSSGGASVYEQYF TGTGCCAGTAGGTTGTCTAGCGGGGGAGCCTCGGTCTACGAGCAGTACTTC
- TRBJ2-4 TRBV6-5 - CASSQGQNIQYF TGTGCCAGCAGCCAAGGCCAAAACATTCAGTACTTC
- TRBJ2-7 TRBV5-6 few CASSPDVGSGEQYF TGTGCCAGCAGCCCGGACGTGGGTTCGGGCGAGCAGTACTTC
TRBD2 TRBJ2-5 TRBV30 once CAWSRSSGRGGQYF TGTGCCTGGAGTCGGTCTAGCGGGAGGGGGGGCCAGTACTTC
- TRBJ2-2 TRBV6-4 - CASSDVGDTTGELFF TGTGCCAGCAGTGACGTGGGTGATACCACCGGGGAGCTGTTTTTT
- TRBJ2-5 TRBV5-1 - CASSLDGEETQYF TGCGCCAGCAGCTTGGACGGTGAAGAGACCCAGTACTTC
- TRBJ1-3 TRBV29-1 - CSVDSVGTIYF TGCAGCGTTGACTCAGTCGGCACCATATATTTT